This T cell receptor beta chain was recorded in a study of T cells after yellow fever vaccination. This clonotype was observed at least ten times. No antigen is known for it. The study, taken as a whole, reports: Reappearance after the booster was observed for most primary-vaccination clones (about 97% CD4, just over 85% CD8). Repertoires obtained by FACS sorting could include abundant clonotypes that entered as contaminants from the bulk population.

MiXCR was run by TCRdb on the 5' RACE reads, yielding one entry per CDR3 protein. This table holds 200,000 to 300,000 distinct CDR3 sequences, approximately 3.5% found once. The sequences come from PBMCs, collected 15 days after the yellow fever booster vaccination. This clonotype was sampled from a man in his late teens or twenties who received the YFV17D yellow fever vaccine.

The CDR3 reads CASSSGTSVSGEQFF. The DNA of the CDR3 is TGTGCCAGCAGCTCCGGGACTAGCGTTTCGGGTGAGCAGTTCTTC. The V gene is TRBV5-4, the J gene TRBJ2-1, with 10 bases matching TRBD2. Germline V gives CDR1 SGHNT, CDR2 YYREEE (reference sequence). V gave up 3 bases and J gave up 9 bases; unmatched junction bases: 9. The CDR3 has 15 amino acids.